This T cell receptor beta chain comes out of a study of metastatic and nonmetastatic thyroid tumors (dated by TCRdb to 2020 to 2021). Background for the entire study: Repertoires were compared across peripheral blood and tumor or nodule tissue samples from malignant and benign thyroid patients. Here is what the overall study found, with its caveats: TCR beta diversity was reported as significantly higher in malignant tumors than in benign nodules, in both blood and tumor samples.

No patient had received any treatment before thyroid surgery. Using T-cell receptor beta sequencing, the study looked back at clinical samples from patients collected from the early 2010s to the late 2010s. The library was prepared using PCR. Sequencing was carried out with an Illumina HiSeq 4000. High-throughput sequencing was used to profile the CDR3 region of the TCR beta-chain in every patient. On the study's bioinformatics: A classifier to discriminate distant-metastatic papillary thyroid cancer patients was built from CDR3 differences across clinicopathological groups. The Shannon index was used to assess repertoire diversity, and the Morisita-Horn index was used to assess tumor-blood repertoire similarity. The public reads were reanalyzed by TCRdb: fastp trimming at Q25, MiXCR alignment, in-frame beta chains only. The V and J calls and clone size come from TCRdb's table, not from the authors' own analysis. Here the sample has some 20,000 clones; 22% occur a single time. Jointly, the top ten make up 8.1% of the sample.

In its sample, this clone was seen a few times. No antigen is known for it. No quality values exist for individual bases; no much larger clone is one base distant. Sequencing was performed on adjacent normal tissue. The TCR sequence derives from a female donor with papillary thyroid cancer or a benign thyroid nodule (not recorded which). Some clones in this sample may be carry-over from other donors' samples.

At the DNA level, the sequence is TGTGCCAGCAGCCCCGGCGAGGGGCGGGAGGGCGATTCAGATACGCAGTATTTT. It translates as CASSPGEGREGDSDTQYF. The rearrangement combines TRBV11-2 with TRBJ2-3, with 9 bases in between that match TRBD2. Reading from cysteine to phenylalanine, the CDR3 counts 18 amino acids. Only the CDR3 part of the read is kept: 54 bases, read in frame from the first base. V is pruned by 5 bases and J by 4 bases, leaving 16 bases of the junction without a gene match. The CDR1 and CDR2 encoded by the germline V gene are SGHAT and FQNNGV.